This T cell receptor (beta chain) was sequenced during a study of cytomegalovirus exposure and HLA in healthy donors. Study-level results: Reportedly, HLA-A and HLA-B alleles of most subjects were accurately predicted from TCR beta. In a later analysis, parvovirus B19, influenza, CMV and Epstein-Barr virus appeared linked to several top co-occurrence clusters. When analyzed later, a missense DCLRE1C variant was found to be linked to TCR beta V- and J-gene trimming.

Only a few counts were recorded for this clone. As yet, its antigen is unknown. This CDR3 has 14 amino acids. Germline trimming cut 2 bases from V and 3 bases from J; bases unmatched to any gene: 3. Germline CDR1 is KGHSH and CDR2 is LQKENI. Researchers ran the PCR with 60 Vbeta and 13 Jbeta primers. TCRdb's table, derived via immunoSEQ multiplex PCR, lists solely in-frame clones and lacks some. The sample lists over 150,000 clones, roughly 80% occurring once. The TCR originated in a woman in her thirties in good health and CMV-seronegative. The specimen sequenced was PBMCs. This chain connects TRBV18 to TRBJ2-5, with 7 bases that match TRBD2. CDR3 residues: CASSPREGEETQYF. The DNA for the CDR3 is TGTGCCAGCTCACCAAGGGAGGGCGAAGAGACCCAGTACTTC.